These T cell receptor beta chains were read from a single sample in a study of graft-versus-host responses after intestinal transplantation. These receptors have no known antigen. The data were produced by immunoSEQ multiplex PCR, yet TCRdb's version contains in-frame clones alone and is incomplete. The top ten hold roughly 0.11% of the sample, which has roughly 120,000 clones, about 93% seen once. The specimen comprised unstimulated CD4+ T cells sorted from spleen or lymph node cells, sampled before intestinal transplant. Receptors originate from a human donor who received an intestinal transplant. Both conserved end residues are part of each CDR3. Each record gives: D gene, V gene, CDR3 protein. The D gene is left open where the match is weak.

d_gene: TRBD1
v_gene: TRBV5-1
CDR3aa: CASSFLRDSRAHEQYF

d_gene: TRBD2
v_gene: TRBV11-2
CDR3aa: CASERRTSGYGEQFF

d_gene: TRBD1
v_gene: TRBV5-1
CDR3aa: CASSWDRSNTGELFF

d_gene: NA
v_gene: TRBV18
CDR3aa: CASSPRGNEQYF

d_gene: TRBD1
v_gene: TRBV19
CDR3aa: CASSPPGTGGGETQYF

d_gene: NA
v_gene: TRBV5-4
CDR3aa: CASSLTEPYEQYF

d_gene: NA
v_gene: TRBV30
CDR3aa: CAGTRRPTSYEQYF

d_gene: NA
v_gene: TRBV7-3
CDR3aa: CASSLTGGESYTEAFF

d_gene: TRBD1
v_gene: TRBV30
CDR3aa: CAWRKTGNSYEQYF

d_gene: TRBD2
v_gene: TRBV7-2
CDR3aa: CASSLREGTDTQYF

d_gene: TRBD1
v_gene: TRBV4-1
CDR3aa: CASSIQGGEKLFF

d_gene: NA
v_gene: TRBV6-5
CDR3aa: CASSRSGKYEQYF

d_gene: NA
v_gene: TRBV5-1
CDR3aa: CASSLGGMQDNQPQHF

d_gene: NA
v_gene: TRBV5-1
CDR3aa: CASSFDGLPYNEQFF

d_gene: NA
v_gene: TRBV30
CDR3aa: CAWSRGRGNTYNSPLHF

d_gene: TRBD2
v_gene: TRBV5-1
CDR3aa: CASSLVGASGYEQYF

d_gene: NA
v_gene: TRBV6-1
CDR3aa: CASITGQANTGELFF

d_gene: NA
v_gene: TRBV5-4
CDR3aa: CASSEGTDPSYEQYF

d_gene: TRBD2
v_gene: TRBV27
CDR3aa: CASSPDRATSGRGYNEQFF

d_gene: TRBD2
v_gene: TRBV4-1
CDR3aa: CASSQEDSRLAFSSYNEQFF

d_gene: TRBD1
v_gene: TRBV29-1
CDR3aa: CSVGRQGDEQYF

d_gene: TRBD2
v_gene: TRBV19
CDR3aa: CASSIGLTSGQETQYF

d_gene: NA
v_gene: TRBV7-9
CDR3aa: CASSLKGGQTEAFF

d_gene: NA
v_gene: TRBV7-2
CDR3aa: CASSLSSGYEQYF

d_gene: TRBD1
v_gene: TRBV7-8
CDR3aa: CASSRQGLSNQPQHF

d_gene: NA
v_gene: TRBV18
CDR3aa: CASSYSRGYTF

d_gene: NA
v_gene: TRBV5-1
CDR3aa: CASSLGRVAEAFF

d_gene: NA
v_gene: TRBV7-9
CDR3aa: CASSLWVSGNTIYF

d_gene: NA
v_gene: TRBV5-1
CDR3aa: CASSLVGGPSTGELFF

d_gene: NA
v_gene: TRBV21-1
CDR3aa: CASSAQGDRPNYGYTF

d_gene: NA
v_gene: TRBV20-1
CDR3aa: CSARTIEQYF

d_gene: TRBD1
v_gene: TRBV28
CDR3aa: CASSDRTGWGPGNTIYF

d_gene: NA
v_gene: TRBV4-1
CDR3aa: CASSQGPRGAINEKLFF

d_gene: NA
v_gene: TRBV5-4
CDR3aa: CASSSQGNTIYF

d_gene: NA
v_gene: TRBV7-2
CDR3aa: CASSLGSSGSTDTQYF

d_gene: TRBD1
v_gene: TRBV6-6
CDR3aa: CASSSHRTGDYGYTF

d_gene: NA
v_gene: TRBV28
CDR3aa: CASSLSKDAISYNEQFF

d_gene: NA
v_gene: TRBV7-9
CDR3aa: CASSPKYLQGEAFF

d_gene: TRBD1
v_gene: TRBV19
CDR3aa: CASSTRQGVGDTEAFF

d_gene: TRBD2
v_gene: TRBV27
CDR3aa: CASGWTREDTQYF

d_gene: NA
v_gene: TRBV7-3
CDR3aa: CASSPQTGTGELFF

d_gene: NA
v_gene: TRBV18
CDR3aa: CASSPTSLFDEQFF

d_gene: TRBD2
v_gene: TRBV19
CDR3aa: CASSMGASGRNEQFF

d_gene: TRBD2
v_gene: TRBV5-6
CDR3aa: CASSLEWTSGSTGETQYF

d_gene: TRBD2
v_gene: TRBV18
CDR3aa: CASSPPSGRYNNEQFF

d_gene: NA
v_gene: TRBV19
CDR3aa: CASSDYRAGETQYF

d_gene: NA
v_gene: TRBV19
CDR3aa: CASTRVSGYGYTF

d_gene: TRBD1
v_gene: TRBV30
CDR3aa: CAWRYTGQNYGYTF

d_gene: TRBD2
v_gene: TRBV7-2
CDR3aa: CASSHRTSGRPRDTQYF

d_gene: TRBD2
v_gene: TRBV10-3
CDR3aa: CAIRGAGGTTDTQYF

d_gene: NA
v_gene: TRBV5-6
CDR3aa: CASSRTGSDEKLFF